The 12 T cell receptor beta chains reported below all come from one sample, sequenced in a study of T cells in Graves' hyperthyroidism and ophthalmopathy. Researchers amplified the TCR beta CDR3 regions from RNA transcripts. The primer set for the first-round RT-PCR of the TCR CDR3 was HTBI. TCRdb recomputed calls from the multiplex PCR reads with MiXCR, one row per CDR3 protein. The table shows more than 450,000 distinct CDR3 sequences, with roughly 15% occurring only once. Sequencing used blood. The source is a woman aged 35 to 49 with Graves' hyperthyroidism.

Many counts were recorded for this clonotype. The V and J genes are TRBV7-6 and TRBJ2-3; 12 bases agree with TRBD2. This CDR3 contains 18 residues. The junction had 19 bases not matched to a gene; V was cut back by 5 bases and J by 10 bases. Germline V lookup: CDR1 SGHVS, CDR2 FNYEAQ. The CDR3: CASSPEPSGRAIFVSQYF. CDR3 DNA: TGTGCCAGCAGCCCAGAGCCTAGCGGGAGGGCCATTTTCGTATCGCAGTATTTT.

CDR3 sequence: CASSPLGHGDTQYF. The CDR3 region has the DNA TGTGCCAGCAGCCCCCTGGGGCACGGAGATACGCAGTATTTT. This rearrangement joins TRBV7-3 to TRBJ2-3; weak D call: TRBD1 (5 bases). CDR1 is SGHTA, CDR2 FQGTGA, per germline. Trimming removed 5 bases at V and 5 bases at J, with 14 bases between. This CDR3 contains 14 residues.

The V call is TRBV28, the J call TRBJ1-5; D remains ambiguous. CDR3 length: 12 amino acids. CDR1 is MDHEN and CDR2 is SYDVKM in the germline V gene. The V and J ends lost 7 bases and 4 bases respectively, with 8 bases between them. This CDR3 reads CASNGLNQPQHF. In nucleotides, the CDR3 is TGTGCCAGCAATGGCCTAAATCAGCCCCAGCATTTT.

This clonotype came up many times. This chain joins TRBV2 and TRBJ2-1; no clear D. CDR3 size: 12 residues. Trimming left V 3 bases short and J 8 bases short, with 8 bases between. Germline CDR1 reads SNHLY; CDR2 reads FYNNEI. CDR3 sequence: CASSDIGHEQFF. CDR3 in DNA: TGTGCCAGCAGTGATATAGGCCATGAGCAGTTCTTC.

This clonotype was recorded at least ten times. The chain uses TRBV7-2 and TRBJ2-3; D is perhaps TRBD2 (6 bases). This CDR3 region has 16 residues. The V and J ends lost 7 bases and 4 bases respectively, with 21 bases between them. Germline V gives CDR1 SGHTA, CDR2 FQGNSA. The CDR3 coding sequence is TGTGCCAGCACCCTCTTTAGCGGACATGGGGCAGATACGCAGTATTTT. Protein: CASTLFSGHGADTQYF. The complete variable domain, with remaining parts taken from reference TRBV7-2 and TRBJ2-3, reads GAGVSQSPSNKVTEKGKDVELRCDPISGHTALYWYRQSLGQGLEFLIYFQGNSAPDKSGLPSDRFSAERTGGSVSTLTIQRTQQEDSAVYLCASTLFSGHGADTQYFGPGTRLTVL.

This clonotype occurred many times. The gene calls are TRBV6-1 and TRBJ1-2; D unresolved. This CDR3 contains 14 residues. From germline, CDR1 is MNHNS and CDR2 SASEGT. Deletions cut 7 bases from V and 3 bases from J, with 15 bases between. Here the CDR3 DNA reads TGTGCCAGCATCTCGGCCGAGCTCCACTATGGCTACACCTTC. Protein sequence: CASISAELHYGYTF.

This clonotype has more than one count but fewer than ten. The chain carries TRBV12-3 or TRBV12-4 and TRBJ1-6; no definite D call. The CDR3 has 11 amino acids. The V end was cut by 2 bases, the J end by 16 bases, with 9 bases between. The DNA for the CDR3 is TGTGCCAGCAGTTTAACGCTGACACTCCACTTT. This translates into CASSLTLTLHF.

The chain employs TRBV5-5 and TRBJ1-5; no reliable D call. The V end was cut by 6 bases, the J end by 5 bases, with 12 bases between. The CDR3 consists of 13 residues. Germline assignment: CDR1 SGHKS and CDR2 YYEKEE (reference sequence). CDR3 amino acids: CASTHGVDQPQHF. CDR3 DNA: TGTGCCAGCACCCATGGGGTCGATCAGCCCCAGCATTTT.

This clonotype was found a few times. This sequence joins TRBV19 and TRBJ1-2; D is unclear. The CDR3 extends over 14 amino acids. Trimming took 4 bases from V and 2 from J, leaving 11 bases between them. Germline V gives CDR1 LNHDA, CDR2 SQIVND (reference sequence). DNA of the CDR3: TGTGCCAGTAGTAACCAGGTTGGGAACTATGGCTACACCTTC. Protein product: CASSNQVGNYGYTF.

Ten or more counts support this clonotype. V is TRBV3-1 and J is TRBJ1-1; the D is unclear. CDR3 length: 13 amino acids. Germline V lookup: CDR1 LGHDT, CDR2 YNNKEL (reference sequence). V lost 4 bases, J lost 1 base, and 7 bases lay in between. The CDR3 protein is CASSRTKNTEAFF. The CDR3 coding sequence is TGTGCCAGCAGCCGAACCAAGAACACTGAAGCTTTCTTT.

This chain joins TRBV10-3 and TRBJ1-2; D is unresolved. From germline, CDR1 is ENHRY and CDR2 SYGVKD. This CDR3 contains 13 residues. V was cut by 10 bases and J by 3 bases, with 15 bases left in between. CDR3 sequence reads: CATDADPDYGYTF. The DNA for the CDR3 is TGTGCCACCGACGCGGATCCTGACTATGGCTACACCTTC.

This clonotype was counted many times. The chain uses TRBV2 and TRBJ2-1; the D call may be TRBD1 or TRBD2 (5 bases each). Looked up from germline, CDR1 is SNHLY and CDR2 is FYNNEI. The CDR3 spans 15 residues. V was pared by 6 bases and J by 3 bases, with 15 bases between. The CDR3 DNA is TGTGCCAGCAGCGACCTCCGGGGCGTCTACAATGAGCAGTTCTTC. This gives the protein CASSDLRGVYNEQFF.